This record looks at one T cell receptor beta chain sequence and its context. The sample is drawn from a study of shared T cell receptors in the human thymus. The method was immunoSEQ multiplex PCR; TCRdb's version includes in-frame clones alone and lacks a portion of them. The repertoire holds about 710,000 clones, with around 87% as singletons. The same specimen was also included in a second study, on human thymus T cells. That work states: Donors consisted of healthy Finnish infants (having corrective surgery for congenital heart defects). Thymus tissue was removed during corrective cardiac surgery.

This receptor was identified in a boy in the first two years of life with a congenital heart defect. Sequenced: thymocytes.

CDR3 in DNA: TGTGCCAGCAGCCTGCGGGACGCCCTTGAAACCACTGAAGCTTTCTTT. Its translation is CASSLRDALETTEAFF. The chain joins TRBV14 to TRBJ1-1, with D perhaps TRBD1 (5 bases). CDR3 length: 16 residues. The ends were cut back, 4 bases at V and 4 bases at J, with 19 bases in the middle. The germline CDR1 and CDR2 sequences are SGHDN and FVKESK. Using reference TRBV14 and TRBJ1-1 for the parts outside the CDR3, the full variable domain is EAGVTQFPSHSVIEKGQTVTLRCDPISGHDNLYWYRRVMGKEIKFLLHFVKESKQDESGMPNNRFLAERTGGTYSTLKVQPAELEDSGVYFCASSLRDALETTEAFFGQGTRLTVV.